Reported below is one T cell receptor (beta chain). These data are taken from a study of T-cell reconstitution after alpha-beta-depleted transplantation in children. Germline assignment: CDR1 DFQATT and CDR2 SNEGSKA (reference sequence). V shed 6 bases and J 4 bases; nucleotides not matched to a gene: 12. This CDR3 has 16 residues. Preparation of the TCRbeta library used unique molecular identifiers. TCRdb reprocessed the PCR reads with MiXCR, giving one entry per CDR3 protein. The table records some 350,000 distinct CDR3 sequences, 10% of them present only once. This receptor was identified in a human donor who donated a stem cell graft to a child with acute lymphoblastic leukemia. The specimen was PBMCs from the stem cell graft donor, collected from the stem cell graft. The chain employs TRBV20-1 and TRBJ2-1, with 10 bases identical to TRBD2. The CDR3: CSATGLARIHYNEQFF. Written as DNA, the CDR3 is TGCAGTGCGACGGGACTAGCGAGAATCCATTACAATGAGCAGTTCTTC.